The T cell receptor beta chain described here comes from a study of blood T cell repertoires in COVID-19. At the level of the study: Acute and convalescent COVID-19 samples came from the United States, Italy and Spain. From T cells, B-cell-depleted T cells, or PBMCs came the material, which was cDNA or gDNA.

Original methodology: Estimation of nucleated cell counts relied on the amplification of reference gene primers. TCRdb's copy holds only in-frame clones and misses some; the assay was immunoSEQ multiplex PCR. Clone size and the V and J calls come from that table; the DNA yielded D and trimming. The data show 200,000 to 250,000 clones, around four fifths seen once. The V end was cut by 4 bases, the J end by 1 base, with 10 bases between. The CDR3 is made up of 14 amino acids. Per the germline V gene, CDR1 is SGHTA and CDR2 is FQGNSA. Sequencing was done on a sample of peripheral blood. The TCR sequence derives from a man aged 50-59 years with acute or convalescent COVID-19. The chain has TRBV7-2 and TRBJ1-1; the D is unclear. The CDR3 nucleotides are TGTGCCAGCAGCTCGAAACAGAGGAACACTGAAGCTTTCTTT. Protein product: CASSSKQRNTEAFF.